The 25 T cell receptor beta chains below come from one sample, sequenced in a study of T cells after yellow fever vaccination (dated 2019 in TCRdb). Taken with the paper, the label for treatment or condition translates to: live attenuated yellow fever vaccine strain. The library was prepared using 5' RACE. Sequencing relied on an Illumina HiSeq 2500. TCRdb cleaned the public reads at Q25 with fastp, built clones with MiXCR and kept in-frame beta chains. Rows with a matching CDR3 protein are joined into one entry that keeps the most common DNA and genes. Here the sample has 170,000 or so distinct CDR3 sequences; 5.5% to 7.5% occur a single time. Nearly 3% of the sample comes from the top ten. The sample was CD4+ T cells sorted from PBMCs, taken on the day of the first yellow fever vaccination. Every receptor here comes from a man aged 18 to 35 who received the YFV17D yellow fever vaccine.

This clonotype was counted a few times. The V call is TRBV15, the J call TRBJ2-5, with D possibly matching TRBD1 (5 bases). This CDR3 has 16 amino acids. The V end lost 5 bases, the J end lost 5 bases, and 21 bases lay between the germline ends. The germline CDR1 and CDR2 sequences are LNHNV and YYDKDF (reference sequence). The chain's CDR3 is CATSASVDIPGETQYF. CDR3 nucleotide sequence: TGTGCCACCAGCGCGTCTGTGGACATCCCTGGGGAGACCCAGTACTTC.

The rearrangement uses TRBV12-3 or TRBV12-4 and TRBJ2-5; 11 bases are a match to TRBD2. This CDR3 region has 16 residues. Germline trimming cut 2 bases from V and 1 base from J; bases unmatched to any gene: 3. Here the CDR3 DNA reads TGTGCCAGCAGTTTACTAGCGGGGGGATCCCAAGAGACCCAGTACTTC. The encoded protein is CASSLLAGGSQETQYF.

V and J are TRBV3-1 and TRBJ1-1; D remains unclear. In germline, CDR1 is LGHDT, CDR2 YNNKEL (reference sequence). CDR3 size: 13 residues. The V end lost 0 bases, the J end lost 1 base, and 3 bases lay between the germline ends. CDR3 DNA: TGTGCCAGCAGCCAAGAGCAGAACACTGAAGCTTTCTTT. Translation gives CASSQEQNTEAFF.

This clonotype has at least ten counts. V is TRBV7-2 and J is TRBJ1-5; D gene uncertain. V was shortened by 1 base and J by 3 bases, with 7 bases between the two germline ends. This CDR3 has 14 residues. In germline, CDR1 is SGHTA, CDR2 FQGNSA. CDR3 sequence: CASSLGQVNQPQHF. CDR3 nucleotide sequence: TGTGCCAGCAGCTTAGGGCAGGTCAATCAGCCCCAGCATTTT. Based on the CDR3 plus reference TRBV7-2 and TRBJ1-5, the full variable domain is GAGVSQSPSNKVTEKGKDVELRCDPISGHTALYWYRQSLGQGLEFLIYFQGNSAPDKSGLPSDRFSAERTGGSVSTLTIQRTQQEDSAVYLCASSLGQVNQPQHFGDGTRLSIL.

This chain joins TRBV20-1 and TRBJ2-5; D could derive from TRBD1 or TRBD2 (6 bases each). The CDR3 extends over 13 amino acids. The V end was cut by 6 bases, the J end by 2 bases, with 13 bases between. The germline V gene encodes CDR1 DFQATT and CDR2 SNEGSKA (reference sequence). CDR3 region: CSAEGGGQETQYF. The CDR3 coding sequence is TGCAGTGCCGAAGGAGGGGGGCAAGAGACCCAGTACTTC.

The chain has TRBV7-9 and TRBJ1-2; possibly TRBD1 for D (5 bases). Germline values: CDR1 SEHNR, CDR2 FQNEAQ (reference sequence). CDR3 length equals 16 residues. The V and J ends lost 4 bases and 1 base respectively, with 16 bases between them. The chain's CDR3 is CASSSSAGTHNYGYTF. The CDR3 coding sequence is TGTGCCAGCAGCTCAAGCGCCGGGACCCATAACTATGGCTACACCTTC.

This clonotype was counted a few times. This chain uses TRBV6-5 with TRBJ2-6, with TRBD1 as a possible D gene (5 bases). CDR1 is MNHEY, CDR2 SVGAGI, per germline. V dropped 3 bases and J dropped 0 bases, with 12 bases sitting between them. The CDR3 runs 17 residues. CDR3 protein: CASSYRQGSSGANVLTF. In DNA, the CDR3 is TGTGCCAGCAGTTATAGGCAGGGAAGCTCTGGGGCCAACGTCCTGACTTTC.

This clonotype showed up just a few times. The rearrangement joins TRBV10-3 to TRBJ2-1, with TRBD2 matching over 9 bases. The CDR3 contains 16 residues. Germline trimming cut 6 bases from V and 5 bases from J; bases unmatched to any gene: 11. CDR1 ENHRY and CDR2 SYGVKD come from the germline V gene. For the CDR3, the DNA is TGTGCCATCAGGATTCCTCGCGGGGGGGCCAACAATGAGCAGTTCTTC. Translating gives CAIRIPRGGANNEQFF.

This clonotype was observed a handful of times. The rearrangement uses TRBV7-2 and TRBJ2-7; 15 bases map to TRBD2. The germline V gene has CDR1 SGHTA and CDR2 FQGNSA. The V segment lost 5 bases and the J segment 3 bases; nucleotides outside the gene matches: 5. The CDR3 loop spans 16 amino acids. Here the CDR3 reads CASSTGLAGGFYEQYF. In nucleotides, the CDR3 is TGTGCCAGCAGCACCGGACTAGCGGGGGGGTTCTACGAGCAGTACTTC.

Ten or more counts support this clonotype. V and J are TRBV3-1 and TRBJ2-5, with D possibly TRBD2 on 7 matching bases. The CDR3 spans 15 residues. The germline V gene encodes CDR1 LGHDT and CDR2 YNNKEL (reference sequence). The V and J ends lost 1 base and 1 base respectively, with 10 bases between them. In DNA, the CDR3 is TGTGCCAGCAGCCAAGCGGGGGGCCGCCAAGAGACCCAGTACTTC. This sequence encodes CASSQAGGRQETQYF.

The chain uses TRBV2 and TRBJ1-2; no clear D. The CDR3 runs 13 residues. Trimming removed 5 bases at V and 4 bases at J, with 11 bases between. CDR1 and CDR2 (germline): SNHLY, FYNNEI. The CDR3 bases are TGTGCCAGCAGTCCCACGACACCCTATGGCTACACCTTC. This sequence encodes CASSPTTPYGYTF.

The table lists this clonotype with many counts. This chain joins TRBV5-6 and TRBJ2-2, with 12 bases matching TRBD1. The V gene's germline CDR1 is SGHDT and CDR2 YYEEEE. V lost 3 bases and J lost 4; bases outside the gene matches: 1. CDR3 length: 15 residues. The CDR3 nucleotides read TGTGCCAGCAGCTGGGACAGGGGGCGCACCGGGGAGCTGTTTTTT. Its translation: CASSWDRGRTGELFF.

In its sample, this clonotype was seen many times. V is TRBV7-2 and J is TRBJ2-2; D tentatively fits TRBD1 or TRBD2 (5 bases each). From germline, CDR1 is SGHTA and CDR2 FQGNSA. V was shortened by 5 bases and J by 0 bases, with 10 bases between the two germline ends. The CDR3 loop spans 15 amino acids. As DNA, the CDR3 is TGTGCCAGCAGCAGGGACCCCACGAACACCGGGGAGCTGTTTTTT. Protein product: CASSRDPTNTGELFF.

This clonotype was observed a handful of times. This rearrangement joins TRBV7-6 to TRBJ1-5; tentative D call: TRBD1 (6 bases). Germline V gene data show CDR1 as SGHVS and CDR2 as FNYEAQ. This CDR3 is 16 amino acids long. V was trimmed by 1 base and J by 5 bases, leaving 15 bases between them. This CDR3 is CASSLVGGRGDQPQHF. The CDR3 nucleotides read TGTGCCAGCAGCTTAGTGGGGGGCCGCGGGGATCAGCCCCAGCATTTT.

At least ten counts were recorded for this clonotype. The chain couples TRBV5-1 to TRBJ1-1; D perhaps matches TRBD1 (6 bases). CDR3 length: 13 amino acids. Trimming removed 6 bases from V and 0 bases from J, with 9 bases in between. CDR1 SGHRS and CDR2 YFSETQ come from the germline V gene. This chain's CDR3 is CASTQGLNTEAFF. As DNA, the CDR3 is TGCGCCAGCACCCAGGGGTTGAACACTGAAGCTTTCTTT.

A few counts support this clonotype. The chain employs TRBV5-1 and TRBJ2-7; the D is unclear. CDR1 SGHRS and CDR2 YFSETQ come from the germline V gene. This CDR3 has 15 amino acids. Trimming removed 6 bases at V and 0 bases at J, with 16 bases between. CDR3: CASTLLPDGSYEQYV. The CDR3 coding sequence is TGCGCCAGCACCCTCCTCCCGGACGGCTCCTACGAGCAGTACGTC.

This clonotype was counted a few times. V usage is TRBV3-1 and J usage is TRBJ2-7; D ambiguous. Germline assignment: CDR1 LGHDT and CDR2 YNNKEL (reference sequence). CDR3 length: 14 amino acids. V was cut by 4 bases and J by 4 bases, with 14 bases left in between. The CDR3 loop is CASSLHTMNYEQYF. CDR3 DNA sequence: TGTGCCAGCAGCCTACACACAATGAATTACGAGCAGTACTTC.

This clonotype has ten or more counts. This chain joins TRBV15 and TRBJ1-4; D ambiguous. CDR3 size: 13 residues. The V end lost 0 bases, the J end lost 3 bases, and 2 bases lay between the germline ends. Germline CDR1 LNHNV, CDR2 YYDKDF (reference sequence). DNA of the CDR3: TGTGCCACCAGCAGAGATCCTAATGAAAAACTGTTTTTT. Protein sequence: CATSRDPNEKLFF.

The chain combines TRBV20-1 with TRBJ1-1; the match to TRBD1 covers 9 bases. The CDR3 totals 17 residues. The trim removed 1 base at V and 4 bases at J, leaving 13 bases unmatched. CDR1 is DFQATT, CDR2 SNEGSKA, per germline (reference sequence). The CDR3 spells CSARGGTGTLSFTEAFF. CDR3 DNA sequence: TGCAGTGCTAGAGGCGGGACAGGGACCCTCTCTTTCACTGAAGCTTTCTTT.

This clonotype showed up just a few times. V is TRBV7-2 and J is TRBJ1-1; D not certain. Germline CDR1 reads SGHTA; CDR2 reads FQGNSA. The V gene lost 9 bases and the J gene lost 4 bases, with 15 bases spanning the gap. The CDR3 covers 13 residues. The CDR3 loop is CASMGGRGTEAFF. CDR3 sequence (DNA): TGTGCCAGTATGGGCGGGCGGGGCACTGAAGCTTTCTTT.

This clonotype was seen many times. The chain is built from TRBV7-7 and TRBJ2-5; tentative D call: TRBD1 (6 bases). V lost 5 bases, J lost 6 bases, and 13 bases lay in between. CDR1 is SSHAT and CDR2 is FNYEAQ in the germline V gene (reference sequence). The CDR3 loop spans 13 amino acids. Written as DNA, the CDR3 is TGTGCCAGCAGCATAGGGGGTGGAAAGACCCAGTACTTC. It specifies CASSIGGGKTQYF.

Here the CDR3 DNA reads TGCAGTGCCAGGGGGCGCGGGGAAGGGGAGCTGTTTTTT. Translating it yields CSARGRGEGELFF. J is TRBJ2-2 and V is TRBV20-1; 8 nucleotides agree with TRBD1. V was pared by 6 bases and J by 8 bases, with 8 bases of the junction left unmatched. This CDR3 is built from 13 residues. Germline CDR1 and CDR2: DFQATT and SNEGSKA (reference sequence).

V and J are TRBV27 and TRBJ1-6; 7 bases fit TRBD1. The ends lost 6 bases at V and 7 bases at J; junction bases unmatched: 12. This CDR3 region has 16 residues. The germline CDR1 and CDR2 sequences are MNHEY and SMNVEV (reference sequence). The CDR3 reads CASRESWDSMNSPLHF. The CDR3 DNA reads TGTGCCAGCAGGGAGTCTTGGGACAGTATGAATTCACCCCTCCACTTT.

This clonotype was detected many times. The chain recombines TRBV21-1 with TRBJ1-3. TRBV21-1 is designated a pseudogene. The CDR3 has 15 residues. DNA for the CDR3: TGTGCCAGCAGCAAACAGGCAGCCTCTGGAAACACCATATATTTT. Its translation is CASSKQAASGNTIYF.

The chain combines TRBV9 with TRBJ1-2, with TRBD1 matching 11 bases. Germline CDR1 reads SGDLS; CDR2 reads YYNGEE. CDR3 length: 14 residues. After removal of 0 bases from V and 8 bases from J, the junction contained 3 bases not matched to a gene. CDR3 sequence (DNA): TGTGCCAGCAGCGTAGTTGGGACAGGGGGAGGCTACACCTTC. Translated, it gives CASSVVGTGGGYTF. The full variable domain, with the rest looked up from reference TRBV9 and TRBJ1-2, is DSGVTQTPKHLITATGQRVTLRCSPRSGDLSVYWYQQSLDQGLQFLIQYYNGEERAKGNILERFSAQQFPDLHSELNLSSLELGDSALYFCASSVVGTGGGYTFGSGTRLTVV.